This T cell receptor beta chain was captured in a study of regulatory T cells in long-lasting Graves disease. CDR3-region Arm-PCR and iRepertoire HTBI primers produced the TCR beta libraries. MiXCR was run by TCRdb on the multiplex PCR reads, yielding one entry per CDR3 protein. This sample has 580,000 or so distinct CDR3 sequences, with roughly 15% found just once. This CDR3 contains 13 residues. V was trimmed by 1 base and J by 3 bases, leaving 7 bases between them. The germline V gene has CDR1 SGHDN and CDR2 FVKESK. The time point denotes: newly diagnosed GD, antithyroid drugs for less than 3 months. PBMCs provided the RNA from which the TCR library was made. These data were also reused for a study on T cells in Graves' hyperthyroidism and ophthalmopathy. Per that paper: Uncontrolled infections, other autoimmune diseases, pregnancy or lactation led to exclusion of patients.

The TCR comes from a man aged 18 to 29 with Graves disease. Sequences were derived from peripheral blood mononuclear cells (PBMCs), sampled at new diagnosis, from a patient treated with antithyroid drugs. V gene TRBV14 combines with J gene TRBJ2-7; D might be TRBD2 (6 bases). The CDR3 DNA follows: TGTGCCAGCAGCCAAGGGAGGGGCTACGAGCAGTACTTC. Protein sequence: CASSQGRGYEQYF.